The 30 T cell receptor beta chains reported below all come from one sample, sequenced in a study of CD8+ T cells in alopecia areata (dated by TCRdb to the late 2010s). Libraries were constructed by the immunoSEQ multiplex PCR assay. To provide template for TCR sequencing, every sample had RNA extracted and reverse transcribed into cDNA. This is the immuneACCESS table as TCRdb keeps it, with only in-frame sequences that have V and J called. A part of the clones is gone; compared with another copy, unresolved V genes explain less than half, and the rest is unexplained. This sample holds approximately 280,000 clones in total, without any singletons. Approximately 1.2% of the sample is taken by the ten largest. Pooled mouse cutaneous lymph node cells were stained for CD4, CD8alpha, NKG2D, NKG2ACE and other markers, then sorted on a BD Influx. The sample was CD4+ T cells sorted from a lymph node. The receptors derive from a C3H/HeJ mouse with alopecia areata. This mouse strain bears the MHC haplotype H2-k.

This clone has more than one count but fewer than ten. Gene names refer to mouse genes. Read sequence stops 4 residues before the CDR3 end, and the germline J gene provides the missing end. This sequence joins TRBV13-3 and TRBJ1-2, with TRBD1 as a possible D gene (5 bases). The CDR3 covers 15 residues. V dropped 5 bases and J dropped 0 bases, with 14 bases sitting between them. Germline lookup yields CDR1 NNHDY and CDR2 SYVADS. The sequenced part of the CDR3 DNA is TGTGCCAGCAGCCGCGACAGATATGCAAACTCC. Translated: CASSRDRYANS. The whole CDR3 sequence is CASSRDRYANSDYTF.

This clone was seen a few times. The gene names given are mouse names. The read stops 4 residues short of the end of the CDR3; the missing end is completed from the germline J gene. This chain links TRBV31 with TRBJ2-1; 9 bases line up with TRBD1. CDR3 length: 14 amino acids. Losses at the gene ends were 1 base for V and 2 bases for J; bases not matched to a gene: 0. CDR1 and CDR2 from the germline V gene are GKSSPN and SITVG. CDR3 protein: CAWSRDRDYAEQFF. The covered CDR3 bases are TGTGCCTGGAGTCGGGACAGGGACTATGCT.

Note on this clone: Any gene name here is a mouse gene name. Sequencing ends 4 residues short of the CDR3 end; the germline J gene provides the rest. This rearrangement joins TRBV16 to TRBJ2-5; TRBD2 matches at 9 bases. The CDR3 is made up of 16 amino acids. The V gene end was trimmed by 0 bases and the J gene end by 2 bases; junction bases not matched to a gene: 3. CDR1 is SGHSA, CDR2 FRNQAP, per germline. This chain's CDR3 is CASSLESGGVQDTQYF. The CDR3 bases that were read are TGTGCAAGCAGCTTAGAGTCTGGGGGGGTCCAAGAC.

Notes on this clone: Mouse gene names apply. The read halts 4 residues ahead of the CDR3 end, with the missing end drawn from the germline J gene. The sample carries other DNA sequences with the same CDR3. The chain employs TRBV1 and TRBJ2-3; 11 positions agree with TRBD2. V lost 1 base to trimming and J lost 2 bases; unmatched junction nucleotides: 5. In germline, CDR1 is NSQYPW, CDR2 LRSPGD (reference sequence). This CDR3 region has 17 residues. CDR3 amino acids: CTCSAGTGGTSAETLYF. Partial CDR3 DNA: TGCACCTGCAGTGCAGGGACTGGGGGGACCTCTGCAGAA.

In its sample, this clone was seen many times. Germline and genes: mouse. The missing CDR3 end, 4 residues past where the read stops, is filled in from the germline J gene. The chain is built from TRBV14 and TRBJ2-5; perhaps TRBD1 as D (6 bases). This CDR3 has 12 residues. Germline V lookup: CDR1 SGHDT, CDR2 FRDEAV. The sequenced part of the CDR3 DNA is TGTGCCAGCAGCCGGACAGAAGAC. Protein: CASSRTED. The entire CDR3 protein is CASSRTEDTQYF.

This clone was recorded a few times. Gene names refer to mouse genes. The CDR3 end lies 4 residues beyond the end of the read and is filled in from the germline J gene. Other DNA variants within this sample encode the same CDR3. This rearrangement joins TRBV19 to TRBJ2-5; 7 bases agree with TRBD2. Trimming cost V 2 bases and J 2 bases; bases outside gene matches: 2. Germline CDR1 and CDR2: FNHDT and SITEND (reference sequence). This CDR3 is built from 14 residues. This CDR3 reads CASSIRGGQDTQYF. The CDR3 bases that were read are TGTGCCAGCAGTATTCGGGGGGGCCAAGAC.

This clone has just a few counts. Gene names and germline match the mouse. The CDR3 is cut off 4 residues early in the read; its end comes from the germline J gene. The chain employs TRBV5 and TRBJ2-3; 13 bases match TRBD2. The CDR3 has 16 amino acids. V shed 4 bases, J shed 2 bases, and the junction held 3 bases outside the gene matches. Germline V gene sequence: CDR1 LGHNA, CDR2 YNLKQL (reference sequence). The DNA read from the CDR3 is TGTGCCAGCAGCCGGACTGGGGGGGCTGTTGCAGAA. Amino acids: CASSRTGGAVAE. The complete CDR3 reads CASSRTGGAVAETLYF.

Comment on this clone: Gene names and germline refer to mouse. The sequenced fragment ends 4 residues before the CDR3 boundary, so the rest is inferred from the germline J gene. The rearrangement joins TRBV14 to TRBJ2-5; TRBD1 agrees at 9 bases. CDR3 size: 15 residues. Germline-derived CDR1 and CDR2 are SGHDT and FRDEAV. CDR3 region: CASSRSQGAGDTQYF. CDR3 DNA, as far as it was read: TGTGCCAGCAGTCGATCACAGGGGGCTGGAGAC. Full variable domain (missing parts from reference TRBV14 and TRBJ2-5): EAGVTQSPRYAVLQEGQAVSFWCDPISGHDTLYWYQQPRDQGPQLLVYFRDEAVIDNSQLPSDRFSAVRPKGTNSTLKIQSAKQGDTATYLCASSRSQGAGDTQYFGPGTRLLVL.

This clone occurred a few times. Here the gene names and germline are mouse. The read falls 4 residues short of the CDR3 end, and the missing part is taken from the germline J gene. The rearrangement joins TRBV19 to TRBJ2-5; D might be TRBD1 (6 bases). V lost 4 bases and J lost 2, with 11 bases in between. Germline assignment: CDR1 FNHDT and CDR2 SITEND (reference sequence). The CDR3 runs 14 residues. The CDR3 region is CASSPGQFQDTQYF. The part of the CDR3 DNA that was read is TGTGCCAGCAGTCCCGGACAGTTCCAAGAC.

Notes on this clone: Gene and germline names: mouse. The CDR3 goes on 3 residues after the read ends, and that part is filled in from the germline J gene. The chain recombines TRBV19 with TRBJ1-6; no clear D. TRBJ1-6 is identified as an open reading frame with a role that is uncertain. V lost 0 bases and J 5 bases, leaving 6 bases between the germline ends. This CDR3 has 14 amino acids. Germline V gene lookup returns CDR1 FNHDT and CDR2 SITEND (reference sequence). Incomplete CDR3 DNA: TGTGCCAGCAGTATAGACAGAAATAATTCGCCC. Protein product: CASSIDRNNSP. The full CDR3 protein reads CASSIDRNNSPLYF.

A note on this clone: Germline and genes: mouse. The read gets to within 4 residues of the CDR3 end, and the germline J gene fills in the rest. The V gene is TRBV13-2, the J gene TRBJ2-7, with 9 positions matching TRBD2. Germline-derived CDR1 and CDR2 are NNHNN and SYGAGS (reference sequence). The CDR3 consists of 13 residues. The sequenced part of the CDR3 DNA is TGTGCCAGCGGTGATTGGGGGGGCGAT. Its translation is CASGDWGGD. The full CDR3 protein reads CASGDWGGDEQYF.

Note on this clone: Gene names are the mouse ones. The CDR3 goes on 4 residues after the read ends, and that part is filled in from the germline J gene. The V call is TRBV1, the J call TRBJ2-3; possible D gene TRBD1, 6 bases. The V gene lost 3 bases and the J gene lost 4 bases, with 11 bases spanning the gap. The CDR3 totals 14 residues. The germline V gene has CDR1 NSQYPW and CDR2 LRSPGD (reference sequence). CDR3 residues: CTCSAFGQTETLYF. CDR3 bases read: TGCACCTGCAGTGCCTTTGGACAGACAGAA. Using reference TRBV1 and TRBJ2-3 for the parts outside the CDR3, the full variable domain is VTLLEQNPRWRLVPRGQAVNLRCILKNSQYPWMSWYQQDLQKQLQWLFTLRSPGDKEVKSLPGADYLATRVTDTELRLQVANMSQGRTLYCTCSAFGQTETLYFGSGTRLTVL.

This clone turned up a few times. The gene names here belong to mouse. The DNA read from the CDR3 is TGTGCCAGCAGCAACAGGACAGGGTACTCCTAT. Protein sequence: CASSNRTGYSY. The entire CDR3 is CASSNRTGYSYEQYF. The chain has TRBV3 and TRBJ2-7; TRBD1 agrees at 8 bases. The read halts 4 residues ahead of the CDR3 end, with the missing end drawn from the germline J gene. Per the germline V gene, CDR1 is SNHLY and CDR2 is FYNGKV (reference sequence). V shed 5 bases and J 0 bases; nucleotides not matched to a gene: 6. The CDR3 consists of 15 residues.

This clone was seen a handful of times. Mouse gene names and germline throughout. The CDR3 end lies 4 residues beyond the end of the read and is filled in from the germline J gene. The rearrangement uses TRBV13-2 and TRBJ1-2; maybe TRBD1 (6 bases). Germline CDR1 NNHNN, CDR2 SYGAGS (reference sequence). Trimming removed 5 bases at V and 3 bases at J, with 8 bases between. CDR3 length: 12 residues. Partial CDR3 DNA: TGTGCCAGCGGGCAGGGGTACTCC. It specifies CASGQGYS. The whole CDR3 is CASGQGYSDYTF.

This clone was detected only a few times. These gene names are mouse names. Read data end 4 residues before the CDR3 end; the end is taken from the germline J gene. This chain links TRBV13-1 with TRBJ2-5; TRBD2 agrees at 11 bases. V was pared by 4 bases and J by 0 bases, with 4 bases of the junction left unmatched. Germline assignment: CDR1 NSHNY and CDR2 SYGAGN. CDR3 length equals 16 residues. The CDR3 protein is CASSRDWGFNQDTQYF. The sequenced CDR3 bases are TGTGCCAGCAGTCGGGACTGGGGGTTTAACCAAGAC.

This clone has just a few counts. The gene names given are mouse names. The CDR3 goes on 4 residues after the read ends, and that part is filled in from the germline J gene. The chain joins TRBV5 to TRBJ2-1; tentatively, D is TRBD1 (6 bases). Per the germline V gene, CDR1 is LGHNA and CDR2 is YNLKQL (reference sequence). The V and J ends lost 0 bases and 2 bases respectively, with 8 bases between them. The CDR3 sequence is 15 residues long. This CDR3 is CASSQERGYYAEQFF. The CDR3 DNA, read in part, is TGTGCCAGCAGCCAAGAAAGGGGGTACTATGCT.

As regards this clone: Mouse gene names apply. The read halts 4 residues ahead of the CDR3 end, with the missing end drawn from the germline J gene. J is TRBJ1-1 and V is TRBV5, with 8 bases fitting TRBD1. The CDR3 extends over 15 amino acids. Germline CDR1 is LGHNA and CDR2 is YNLKQL (reference sequence). Losses at the gene ends were 1 base for V and 4 bases for J; bases not matched to a gene: 5. The sequenced CDR3 bases are TGTGCCAGCAGCCAAGTTCAGGGGGCGGGCACA. The encoded protein is CASSQVQGAGT. The CDR3 in its entirety is CASSQVQGAGTEVFF.

A few counts support this clone. Gene names and germline match the mouse. The sequenced fragment ends 4 residues before the CDR3 boundary, so the rest is inferred from the germline J gene. The chain couples TRBV5 to TRBJ2-1, with TRBD2 matching 13 bases. This CDR3 has 17 amino acids. Per the germline V gene, CDR1 is LGHNA and CDR2 is YNLKQL (reference sequence). After removal of 3 bases from V and 3 bases from J, the junction contained 5 bases not matched to a gene. CDR3 region: CASSQLGTGGVYAEQFF. Partial CDR3 DNA: TGTGCCAGCAGCCAGCTCGGGACTGGGGGGGTCTATGCT.

There are a few counts of this clone. Gene names and germline refer to mouse. Read coverage stops 4 residues before the CDR3 terminus; the germline J gene supplies the remainder. The V gene is TRBV19, the J gene TRBJ1-2, with 8 bases lining up with TRBD1. Germline CDR1 FNHDT, CDR2 SITEND (reference sequence). There are 16 residues in the CDR3. V lost 3 bases, J lost 0 bases, and 7 bases stayed unmatched. The covered CDR3 bases are TGTGCCAGCAGTAAAGCCCTGGGACAGGCAAACTCC. Translating gives CASSKALGQANS. Given in full, the CDR3 is CASSKALGQANSDYTF. Looking up the rest from reference TRBV19 and TRBJ1-2 gives the full variable domain: GGIITQTPKFLIGQEGQKLTLKCQQNFNHDTMYWYRQDSGKGLRLIYYSITENDLQKGDLSEGYDASREKKSSFSLTVTSAQKNEMAVFLCASSKALGQANSDYTFGSGTRLLVI.

Turning to this clone: Gene names and germline match the mouse. With the read ending 4 residues before the CDR3 end, the germline J gene is used to fill in that end. The J gene is TRBJ2-3, the V gene TRBV19; the match to TRBD2 covers 7 bases. J lost 2 bases, V lost 7 bases, and 4 bases had no gene match. This CDR3 spans 13 amino acids. CDR1 FNHDT and CDR2 SITEND come from the germline V gene (reference sequence). The CDR3 spells CASAGGDAETLYF. The sequenced CDR3 bases are TGTGCCAGCGCGGGGGGGGATGCAGAA.

This clone was detected only a few times. The genes are named according to mouse. Read data end 4 residues before the CDR3 end; the end is taken from the germline J gene. V gene TRBV13-2 combines with J gene TRBJ1-2; 11 bases map to TRBD1. The V gene's germline CDR1 is NNHNN and CDR2 SYGAGS (reference sequence). J lost 3 bases, V lost 0 bases, and 4 bases had no gene match. The CDR3 loop spans 16 amino acids. CDR3 amino acids: CASGDGTGGADSDYTF. The CDR3 DNA, read in part, is TGTGCCAGCGGTGATGGGACAGGGGGCGCAGACTCC.

This clone was picked up a small number of times. Mouse names are used for the genes. From the germline J gene comes the end of the CDR3, since the read stops 4 residues before it. The sample contains more than one DNA sequence encoding this CDR3. This rearrangement joins TRBV1 to TRBJ2-1; 11 bases line up with TRBD1. Germline loops: CDR1 NSQYPW, CDR2 LRSPGD (reference sequence). After removal of 0 bases from V and 6 bases from J, the junction contained 1 base not matched to a gene. The CDR3 loop spans 15 amino acids. The covered CDR3 bases are TGCACCTGCAGTGCAGATGGGACAGGGGGTGCT. Its translation: CTCSADGTGGA. The whole CDR3 region reads CTCSADGTGGAEQFF.

Points on this clone: Any gene name here is a mouse gene name. Sequencing ends 4 residues short of the CDR3 end; the germline J gene provides the rest. The rearrangement uses TRBV13-1 and TRBJ1-2, with 8 nucleotides matching TRBD1. The CDR3 is made up of 15 amino acids. The germline CDR1 and CDR2 sequences are NSHNY and SYGAGN. CDR3: CASSDAPQGGPDYTF. The CDR3 bases that were read are TGTGCCAGCAGTGATGCACCACAGGGGGGACCC.

Regarding this clone: Each gene name is a mouse one. The CDR3 is cut off 4 residues early in the read; its end comes from the germline J gene. This sequence joins TRBV19 and TRBJ2-4; 12 bases map to TRBD1. In germline, CDR1 is FNHDT, CDR2 SITEND (reference sequence). This CDR3 has 15 amino acids. The CDR3 bases that were read are TGTGCCAGCAGATCTGGGACAGGGGGCTTAAAC. Translation gives CASRSGTGGLN. The entire CDR3 sequence reads CASRSGTGGLNTLYF.

Concerning this clone itself: Germline and genes: mouse. The CDR3 extends 4 residues past the end of the read, so its final part is completed from the germline J gene. This rearrangement joins TRBV13-3 to TRBJ1-1, with 9 nucleotides matching TRBD1. V shed 1 base and J 4 bases; nucleotides not matched to a gene: 11. This CDR3 has 17 amino acids. The germline V gene encodes CDR1 NNHDY and CDR2 SYVADS. CDR3 residues: CASSDHRDRVSGTEVFF. CDR3 DNA, as far as it was read: TGTGCCAGCAGTGATCACCGGGACAGGGTATCGGGCACA.

In the case of this clone: The gene names given are mouse names. The CDR3 end lies 4 residues beyond the end of the read and is filled in from the germline J gene. This chain joins TRBV31 and TRBJ2-5; 9 nucleotides match TRBD2. Germline lookup yields CDR1 GKSSPN and CDR2 SITVG. The CDR3 runs to 15 residues. The CDR3: CAWSLSWGGSDTQYF. CDR3 DNA (partial): TGTGCCTGGAGTCTATCCTGGGGGGGTTCGGAC. Using reference TRBV31 and TRBJ2-5 for the parts outside the CDR3, the full variable domain is AQTIHQWPVAEIKAVGSPLSLGCTIKGKSSPNLYWYWQATGGTLQQLFYSITVGQVESVVQLNLSASRPKDDQFILSTEKLLLSHSGFYLCAWSLSWGGSDTQYFGPGTRLLVL.

This clone appeared a few times. Gene and germline names: mouse. The read ends 4 residues before the CDR3 terminus; that terminus is restored from the germline J gene. V gene TRBV13-1 combines with J gene TRBJ2-2, with 7 positions matching TRBD2. The CDR3 loop spans 15 amino acids. Germline-derived CDR1 and CDR2 are NSHNY and SYGAGN. V dropped 5 bases and J dropped 4; count of bases not matched to a gene: 8. The CDR3: CASRALGVGTGQLYF. CDR3 DNA (partial): TGTGCCAGCAGGGCCCTGGGGGTGGGCACCGGG.

In the case of this clone: Mouse gene names and germline throughout. The sequenced fragment ends 4 residues before the CDR3 boundary, so the rest is inferred from the germline J gene. The chain joins TRBV13-1 to TRBJ1-2; no clear D. This CDR3 is built from 13 residues. CDR1 and CDR2 from the germline V gene are NSHNY and SYGAGN. V was shortened by 4 bases and J by 0 bases, with 7 bases between the two germline ends. Here the CDR3 reads CASSSTTNSDYTF. The sequenced CDR3 bases are TGTGCCAGCAGTTCGACAACAAACTCC.

In regard to this clone: Each gene name is a mouse one. The CDR3 is cut off 4 residues early in the read; its end comes from the germline J gene. The sample contains more than one DNA sequence encoding this CDR3. The rearrangement links TRBV31 to TRBJ2-5; D perhaps matches TRBD2 (5 bases). Trimming left V 3 bases short and J 3 bases short, with 10 bases between. This CDR3 spans 13 amino acids. CDR1 is GKSSPN and CDR2 is SITVG in the germline V gene. The CDR3 bases that were read are TGTGCCTGGAGAGGGTGGGGACAAGAC. This sequence encodes CAWRGWGQD. The CDR3 in its entirety is CAWRGWGQDTQYF.

This clone was seen at least ten times. Germline and genes here are mouse. Read coverage stops 4 residues before the CDR3 terminus; the germline J gene supplies the remainder. This chain uses TRBV13-1 with TRBJ1-2, with 11 positions matching TRBD1. Trimming at V came to 0 bases and at J to 3 bases, leaving 4 bases not matched to a gene. Germline CDR1 NSHNY, CDR2 SYGAGN. CDR3 length: 16 amino acids. CDR3 in amino acids: CASSDVPGQGDSDYTF. CDR3 DNA (partial): TGTGCCAGCAGTGATGTCCCGGGACAGGGGGACTCC.